The 14 T cell receptor beta chains below come from one sample, sequenced in a study of blood T cell repertoires in COVID-19. Clones were read by immunoSEQ multiplex PCR, and TCRdb kept only the in-frame ones, dropping some. The sample has about 370,000 clones, more than 80% seen once. The sequenced material came from PBMCs or T cells enriched from blood (not recorded which). The origin of the receptors is a man in his late teens or twenties who had recovered from COVID-19.

The genes are TRBV9 and TRBJ1-1, with D uncertain. V was clipped by 2 bases and J by 2 bases, with 16 bases between them. Germline V gene sequence: CDR1 SGDLS, CDR2 YYNGEE. This CDR3 has 16 amino acids. CDR3 in amino acids: CASSVDYSVRNTEAFF. The CDR3 bases are TGTGCCAGCAGCGTGGACTACAGTGTTAGAAACACTGAAGCTTTCTTT.

The genes are TRBV19 and TRBJ1-2; D call uncertain. Germline CDR1 LNHDA, CDR2 SQIVND (reference sequence). The CDR3 spans 14 residues. Trimming left V 1 base short and J 2 bases short, with 8 bases between. This CDR3 reads CASSIAHVNYGYTF. The CDR3 DNA follows: TGTGCCAGTAGTATAGCCCATGTGAACTATGGCTACACCTTC.

The chain links TRBV6-5 to TRBJ2-7; D perhaps matches TRBD1 (6 bases). Germline CDR1 MNHEY, CDR2 SVGAGI. The CDR3 covers 16 residues. The V and J ends lost 2 bases and 1 base respectively, with 15 bases between them. CDR3 protein: CASSYSGRGISYEQYF. CDR3 sequence (DNA): TGTGCCAGCAGTTACAGTGGCAGGGGAATATCCTACGAGCAGTACTTC.

This rearrangement joins TRBV19 to TRBJ2-5; maybe TRBD1 (7 bases). Trimming shortened V by 2 bases and J by 7 bases, and 14 bases separated the two germline ends. This CDR3 contains 14 residues. Germline CDR1 and CDR2: LNHDA and SQIVND (reference sequence). This CDR3 reads CASSIFSGGGTQYF. In nucleotides, the CDR3 is TGTGCCAGTAGTATATTTTCAGGGGGAGGGACCCAGTACTTC.

This chain joins TRBV19 and TRBJ2-7; D not certain. Trimming removed 4 bases from V and 0 bases from J, with 7 bases in between. This CDR3 has 13 amino acids. Germline V gene sequence: CDR1 LNHDA, CDR2 SQIVND (reference sequence). CDR3 sequence reads: CASSTQYSYEQYF. Here the CDR3 DNA reads TGTGCCAGTAGTACACAATACTCCTACGAGCAGTACTTC.

V and J are TRBV11-3 and TRBJ1-1, with unresolved D. CDR1 and CDR2 (germline): SGHNT, YENEEA. Trimming left V 1 base short and J 6 bases short, with 9 bases between. The CDR3 is 13 residues long. The CDR3 spells CASSLVPPAEAFF. Written as DNA, the CDR3 is TGTGCCAGCAGCTTAGTTCCCCCAGCTGAAGCTTTCTTT.

The V and J genes are TRBV10-3 and TRBJ2-7; D perhaps matches TRBD2 (5 bases). The CDR3 covers 15 residues. The V end was cut by 6 bases, the J end by 2 bases, with 17 bases between. Per the germline V gene, CDR1 is ENHRY and CDR2 is SYGVKD. CDR3 sequence (DNA): TGTGCCATCAGCTTCAAGGGCGGGTTAACCTACGAGCAGTACTTC. Its translation is CAISFKGGLTYEQYF.

This clone was observed once. A junction boundary mismatches the germline segment, possibly from a read error. The chain recombines TRBV28 with TRBJ2-3, with 9 bases matching TRBD1. The CDR3 spans 12 residues. Per the germline V gene, CDR1 is MDHEN and CDR2 is SYDVKM. The CDR3 loop reads CAIGGQGRRIGF. The CDR3 nucleotides are TGTGCCATAGGGGGACAGGGAAGGAGGATAGGCTTT.

There are a few counts of this clone. V is TRBV6-2 or TRBV6-3 and J is TRBJ1-1; maybe TRBD1 (6 bases). The length of the CDR3 is 17 residues. Germline V CDR1 and CDR2: MNHEY, SVGEGT. V lost 0 bases and J lost 2, with 16 bases in between. The CDR3 region is CASSYSFPGTQNTEAFF. CDR3 nucleotide sequence: TGTGCCAGCAGTTACTCTTTTCCCGGGACACAAAACACTGAAGCTTTCTTT.

The sample holds a few counts of this clone. This chain uses TRBV6-2 or TRBV6-3 with TRBJ1-5; TRBD1 might be the D (6 bases). The CDR3 is made up of 14 amino acids. The V gene's germline CDR1 is MNHEY and CDR2 SVGEGT. The germline V and J ends were trimmed by 6 bases and 1 base, with 10 bases remaining between them. The chain's CDR3 is CASRPTGSNQPQHF. DNA for the CDR3: TGTGCCAGCAGGCCTACAGGGAGCAATCAGCCCCAGCATTTT.

CDR3 sequence (DNA): TGTGCCAGCAGTCTGGGGGGGCCTGAGTACGAGCAGTACTTC. It codes for CASSLGGPEYEQYF. The V and J genes are TRBV6-5 and TRBJ2-7; D may be TRBD2 (7 bases). This CDR3 comprises 14 residues. Trimming took off 5 bases at V and 4 bases at J, with 15 bases between the two ends. The germline gives CDR1 MNHEY, CDR2 SVGAGI.

This rearrangement joins TRBV10-3 to TRBJ1-2; a weak D match, TRBD1 (5 bases). V lost 4 bases and J lost 5, with 11 bases in between. The CDR3 is 13 amino acids. From germline, CDR1 is ENHRY and CDR2 SYGVKD. The DNA of the CDR3 is TGTGCCATCAGTGGTTCTGGGGCATATGGCTACACCTTC. This codes for CAISGSGAYGYTF.

The chain recombines TRBV9 with TRBJ1-2; D is possibly TRBD1 (6 bases). CDR1 and CDR2 (germline): SGDLS, YYNGEE. The CDR3 is made up of 16 amino acids. Trimming stripped 2 bases from V and 1 base from J, with 15 bases between. CDR3 sequence reads: CASSVGRGNLNYGYTF. CDR3 coding DNA: TGTGCCAGCAGCGTTGGCAGGGGAAATCTTAACTATGGCTACACCTTC.

This chain connects TRBV20-1 to TRBJ2-7; D unresolved. CDR1 is DFQATT and CDR2 is SNEGSKA in the germline V gene (reference sequence). The V gene lost 3 bases and the J gene lost 0 bases, with 12 bases spanning the gap. This CDR3 comprises 14 residues. DNA of the CDR3: TGCAGTGCTAGTAAGAAAGTGAGCTCCTACGAGCAGTACTTC. Amino acids: CSASKKVSSYEQYF.